Listed here are 5 T cell receptor beta chains from one sample, sequenced in a study of shared clonotypes between healthy human individuals. Generated by immunoSEQ multiplex PCR, the TCRdb table keeps only in-frame clones and is missing some. The data hold around 1.1 million clones, with 70% to 80% observed a single time. The sample was memory CD4+ T cells from PBMCs. Subset in this sample: CD45RA-negative fraction. The receptors shown here come from a man aged 18 to 35 in good health. Some clones in this sample may be carry-over from other donors' samples.

The chain combines TRBV7-9 with TRBJ1-5; a weak D match, TRBD1 (5 bases). V shed 3 bases and J shed 3 bases, with 18 bases lying between them. The CDR3 runs to 17 residues. CDR1 and CDR2 (germline): SEHNR, FQNEAQ (reference sequence). CDR3 sequence: CASSFKRGSDNNQPQHF. The DNA of the CDR3 is TGTGCCAGCAGCTTCAAAAGGGGAAGTGATAACAATCAGCCCCAGCATTTT. Drawing the rest from reference TRBV7-9 and TRBJ1-5, the complete variable domain is DTGVSQNPRHKITKRGQNVTFRCDPISEHNRLYWYRQTLGQGPEFLTYFQNEAQLEKSRLLSDRFSAERPKGSFSTLEIQRTEQGDSAMYLCASSFKRGSDNNQPQHFGDGTRLSIL.

V is TRBV30 and J is TRBJ2-1; D gene ambiguous. This CDR3 has 15 residues. Per germline, CDR1 GTSNPN and CDR2 SVGIG (reference sequence). Trimming took off 4 bases at V and 0 bases at J, with 13 bases between the two ends. CDR3 sequence (DNA): TGTGCCTGGAATAGAGGACGGAGCTCCTACAATGAGCAGTTCTTC. It encodes CAWNRGRSSYNEQFF.

In regard to this clone: With a much larger clone just one base away, this may be a read error. V gene TRBV28 combines with J gene TRBJ2-7, with TRBD1 matching over 9 bases. Germline CDR1 MDHEN, CDR2 SYDVKM. CDR3 size: 15 residues. The CDR3 coding sequence is TGTGTCAGCAGTTTCTCAGGGACAGGGTCCGGCGAGCAGTACTTC. Translating gives CVSSFSGTGSGEQYF.

Remarks on this clone: The junction departs from germline at one end; a sequencing error may be responsible. J is TRBJ2-7 and V is TRBV30; 10 bases map to TRBD1. Germline CDR1 and CDR2: GTSNPN and SVGIG (reference sequence). This CDR3 has 12 amino acids. In nucleotides, the CDR3 is TGTGCCTGGAGTCCCGGACAGGGGGGAAAAGGGTTC. Protein sequence: CAWSPGQGGKGF.

The chain links TRBV30 to TRBJ1-3; D unclear. V was clipped by 1 base and J by 4 bases, with 11 bases between them. Per germline, CDR1 GTSNPN and CDR2 SVGIG (reference sequence). CDR3 length equals 14 residues. The CDR3 spells CAWSGTFLGNTIYF. CDR3 nucleotides: TGTGCCTGGAGTGGGACTTTCCTCGGAAACACCATATATTTT.